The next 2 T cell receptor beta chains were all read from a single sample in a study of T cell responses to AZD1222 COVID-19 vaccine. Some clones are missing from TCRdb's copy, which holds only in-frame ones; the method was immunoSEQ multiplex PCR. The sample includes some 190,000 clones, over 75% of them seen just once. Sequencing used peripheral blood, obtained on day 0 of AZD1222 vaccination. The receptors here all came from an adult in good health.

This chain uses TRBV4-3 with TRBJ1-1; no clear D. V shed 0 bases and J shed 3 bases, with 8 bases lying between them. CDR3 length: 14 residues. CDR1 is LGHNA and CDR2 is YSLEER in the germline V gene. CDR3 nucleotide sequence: TGCGCCAGCAGCCAAGAAGCTGGGGACACTGAAGCTTTCTTT. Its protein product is CASSQEAGDTEAFF.

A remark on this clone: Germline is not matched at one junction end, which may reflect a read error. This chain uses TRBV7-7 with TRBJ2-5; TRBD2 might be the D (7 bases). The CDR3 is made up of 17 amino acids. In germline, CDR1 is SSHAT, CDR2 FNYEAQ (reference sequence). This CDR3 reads CASSLGRGRGPVETQYF. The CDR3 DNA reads TGTGCTAGCAGCTTAGGGCGCGGGCGGGGGCCGGTGGAGACCCAGTACTTC. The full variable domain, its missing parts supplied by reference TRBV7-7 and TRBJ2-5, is GAGVSQSPRYKVTKRGQDVTLRCDPISSHATLYWYQQALGQGPEFLTYFNYEAQPDKSGLPSDRFSAERPEGSISTLTIQRTEQRDSAMYRCASSLGRGRGPVETQYFGPGTRLLVL.